This entry concerns a single T cell receptor (beta chain). Its antigen is unidentified. This record comes from a study of T cell clones after liver transplantation. Here immunoSEQ multiplex PCR was the method, and the copy in TCRdb shows in-frame clones only, minus some. The sample lists about 6,900 clones; around 70% were seen once. General study findings and limits: Circulating graft-donor-reactive CD4 TCRbeta sequences fell significantly post-transplant in most of the 8 subjects.

This CDR3 contains 12 residues. Germline CDR1 reads SGHNT; CDR2 reads YENEEA. V was trimmed by 4 bases and J by 5 bases, leaving 7 bases between them. The TCR sequence derives from a human donor who received a liver transplant. V gene TRBV11-3 combines with J gene TRBJ2-3; D is unclear. The source material was CD8+ T cells from blood, sampled before liver transplant. CDR3 DNA: TGTGCCAGCAGCTCTCGGAGAGATACGCAGTATTTT. It encodes CASSSRRDTQYF.